A selection of T cell receptor beta chains follows, all from one sample in a study of cytomegalovirus exposure and HLA in healthy donors. The protocol was immunoSEQ multiplex PCR, while the TCRdb copy is restricted to in-frame clones and leaves out a portion. This table has 150,000 to 200,000 clones, 70% to 80% appearing once. Sequenced sample: PBMCs. Receptors originate from a woman between 50 and 59 years old in good health and CMV-seronegative. The CDR3 runs from the conserved cysteine through the conserved F or W. The order of the fields is CDR3 length, J gene, V gene, CDR3 protein.

>13|TRBJ1-5|TRBV10-3
CAIGQGPNQPQHF
>15|TRBJ2-1|TRBV6-4
CASSDSGLANNEQFF
>15|TRBJ2-1|TRBV5-4
CASSLATGHNNEQFF
>12|TRBJ1-2|TRBV13
CASSLSGGGYTF
>14|TRBJ2-1|TRBV11-2
CASSYTSGRNEQFF
>13|TRBJ2-1|TRBV7-2
CASSLGALNEQFF
>14|TRBJ2-3|TRBV29-1
CSVGTGGPPDTQYF
>16|TRBJ2-7|TRBV5-8
CASSPKTSGYSYEQYF
>16|TRBJ2-7|TRBV27
CASSLTSGGALREQYF
>11|TRBJ1-2|TRBV7-2
CASSLGDGYTF
>17|TRBJ2-7|TRBV7-9
CASSLAMAGFSHYEQYF
>15|TRBJ1-2|TRBV28
CASRGTGLINYGYTF
>14|TRBJ2-7|TRBV28
CASTLRGGSYEQYF
>15|TRBJ2-1|TRBV5-4
CASSASGDFYNEQFF
>13|TRBJ1-2|TRBV6-5
CASSSPQGFGYTF
>14|TRBJ1-1|TRBV19
CASRFGTANTEAFF
>15|TRBJ1-3|TRBV2
CASGSQGLSGNTIYF
>16|TRBJ2-6|TRBV6-5
CASSYTGDSGANVLTF
>14|TRBJ2-3|TRBV25-1
CASSPTAGVDTQYF
>14|TRBJ1-5|TRBV21-1
CASIGHSIPEPQHF
>16|TRBJ2-1|TRBV9
CASSVAGTNLFNEQFF
>14|TRBJ1-2|TRBV19
CASRATGANYGYTF
>15|TRBJ2-3|TRBV19
CASSIDYSSTDTQYF
>16|TRBJ1-3|TRBV6-5
CASSYSPGYSGNTIYF
>14|TRBJ2-7|TRBV27
CASGPRQGAHEQYF
>17|TRBJ2-7|TRBV5-6
CASSLGRTGYDRYEQYF
>17|TRBJ1-5|TRBV18
CASSSLVGQGGNQPQHF
>14|TRBJ2-7|TRBV19
CASSSRQGPYEQYF
>14|TRBJ2-1|TRBV2
CASRPGLAACEQFF
>15|TRBJ1-6|TRBV6-6
CASTPRGQANSPLHF
>16|TRBJ2-2|TRBV5-8
CASSFAAGHNTGELFF
>13|TRBJ1-1|TRBV28
CASSLYGNTEAFF
>14|TRBJ2-7|TRBV27
CASSLREPPYEQYF
>15|TRBJ1-5|TRBV5-6
CASSFWSGRNQPQHF
>13|TRBJ2-7|TRBV2
CASLGTGASEQYF